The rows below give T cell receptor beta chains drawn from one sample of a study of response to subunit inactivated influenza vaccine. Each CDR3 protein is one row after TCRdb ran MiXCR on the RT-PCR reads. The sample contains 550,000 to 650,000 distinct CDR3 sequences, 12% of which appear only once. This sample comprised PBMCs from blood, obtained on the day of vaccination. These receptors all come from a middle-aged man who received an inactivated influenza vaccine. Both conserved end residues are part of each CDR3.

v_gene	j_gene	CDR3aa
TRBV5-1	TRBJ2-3	CASSVGRAASTDTQYF
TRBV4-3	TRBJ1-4	CASSQELRSNEKLFF
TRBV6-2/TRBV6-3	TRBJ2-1	CASSYPSSEQFF
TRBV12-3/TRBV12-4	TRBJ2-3	CASSSRTTSGRARRLDTQYF
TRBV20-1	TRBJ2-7	CSAARDRGYHEQYF
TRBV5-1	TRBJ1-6	CASSLSGIGNSPLHF
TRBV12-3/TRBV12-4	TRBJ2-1	CASSLTSISYNEQFF
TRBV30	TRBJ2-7	CAWSGENELYF
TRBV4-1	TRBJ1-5	CASSQEDSNQPQHF
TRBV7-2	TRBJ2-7	CASSLGGSNPSYEQYF
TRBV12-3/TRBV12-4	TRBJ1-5	CASSTINQPQHF
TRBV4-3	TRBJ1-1	CASSQDQGGNTEAFF
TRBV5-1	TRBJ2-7	CASSFTSGAYEQYF
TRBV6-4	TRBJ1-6	CASSTTTGEHSPLHF
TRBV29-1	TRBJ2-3	CSVERWTSGRTDTQYF
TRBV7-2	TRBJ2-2	CASSLVGQSTGELFF
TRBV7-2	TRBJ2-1	CASSTSGSGDEQFF
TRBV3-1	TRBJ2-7	CASSQGGTGAQYF
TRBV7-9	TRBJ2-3	CASSSTSFLTDTQYF
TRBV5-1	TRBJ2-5	CASSLIRGSETQYF
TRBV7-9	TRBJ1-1	CASSFEWFAAFF
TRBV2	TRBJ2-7	CASRNYEQYF
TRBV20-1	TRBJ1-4	CSARDFGQGHNEKLFF
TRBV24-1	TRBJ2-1	CATGTSGYQYEQFF
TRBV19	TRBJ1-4	CASRRAPTNEKLFF
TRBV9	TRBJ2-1	CASSLSGISYNEQFF
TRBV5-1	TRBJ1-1	CASSLVGTGVGNTEAFF
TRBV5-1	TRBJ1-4	CASRSHHGEKLFF
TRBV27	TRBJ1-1	CASTPSTGGSTEAFF
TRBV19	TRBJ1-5	CASEDMDGGQSPQHF
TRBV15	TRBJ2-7	CATSRGAGTSGRAYEQYF
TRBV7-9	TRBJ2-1	CASSLEEQFF
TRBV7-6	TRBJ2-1	CASSFSRQGAWEQFF
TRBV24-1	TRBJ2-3	CATSDPPGTGATDTQYF
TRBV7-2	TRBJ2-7	CASSSPTIAVISYEQYF
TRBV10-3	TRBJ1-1	CAISGDTEAFF
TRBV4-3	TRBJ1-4	CASSQDGGTTNEKLFF
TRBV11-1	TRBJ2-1	CASSRDSLAGYNEQFF
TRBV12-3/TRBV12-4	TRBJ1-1	CASSPNWGELWNTEAFF
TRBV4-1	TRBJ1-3	CASSQARSGNTIYF
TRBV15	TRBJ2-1	CATSRMGYNEQFF
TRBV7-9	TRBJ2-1	CASSLPHRISNNEQFF
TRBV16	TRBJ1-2	CASSRTTELANYGYTF
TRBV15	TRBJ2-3	CATSRDRASGTSTDTQYF
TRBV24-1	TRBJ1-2	CATSDAGSTGGLYGYTF
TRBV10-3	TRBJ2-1	CAISESIGAGEQFF
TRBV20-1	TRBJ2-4	CSARIGPAGEFKNIQYF
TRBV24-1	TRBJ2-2	CATSGRHTGELFF
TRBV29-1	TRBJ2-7	CSVEDRDRAPYEQYF
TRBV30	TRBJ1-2	CAWSASVGYTF
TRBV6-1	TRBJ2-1	CASVPGSYNEQFF
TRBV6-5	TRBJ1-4	CASSSLGSTSEKLFF
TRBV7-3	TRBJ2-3	CASSLTGVLAGGVRYTQYF
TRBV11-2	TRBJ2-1	CASRAVGSSYNEQFF